This is a list of T cell receptor beta chains from one sample in a study of blood T cell repertoires in COVID-19. The repertoire was sequenced with immunoSEQ multiplex PCR; TCRdb's copy has only in-frame clones and lacks some. The table lists some 280,000 clones, roughly 90% of them singletons. Sequencing used peripheral blood. These receptors were obtained from a woman aged 25 to 39 with active or convalescent COVID-19. The CDR3 runs from the conserved cysteine through the conserved F or W. A D gene is named only where the DNA matches it firmly. Rows give clone size only sometimes, using once, few, many, or a class for an expanded clone.

TRBJ1-3 TRBV5-5 few - TGTGCCAGCAGCTTGACGGGGGGCTCTGGAAACACCATATATTTT CASSLTGGSGNTIYF
TRBJ1-2 TRBV2 once - TGTGCCAGCAGTGCAATACAGGATGGCTACACCTTC CASSAIQDGYTF
TRBJ1-5 TRBV6-6 - - TGTGCCAGCAGTTACCCACAGGGACGGGAAGGGCCCCAGCATTTT CASSYPQGREGPQHF
TRBJ1-4 TRBV6-5 - - TGTGCCAGCAGTTACCTTACAGGGCCGGGGGAAAAACTGTTTTTT CASSYLTGPGEKLFF
TRBJ1-1 TRBV28 - - TGTGCCAGCAGGAACCTCCCTAGGCCTGAAGCTTTCTTT CASRNLPRPEAFF
TRBJ2-3 TRBV5-1 - - TGCGCCAGCAGCTTGGGACAGGCTACAGATACGCAGTATTTT CASSLGQATDTQYF
TRBJ1-1 TRBV6-4 - TRBD1 TGTGCCAGCAGCCTCGACAGGGGAAGTGAAGCTTTCTTT CASSLDRGSEAFF
TRBJ2-3 TRBV5-8 - TRBD1 TGTGCCAGCAGCGTGGGACAGGGGATAGATACGCAGTATTTT CASSVGQGIDTQYF
TRBJ2-3 TRBV19 - - TGTGCCAGTAGTATAGGGGCGGGGGCCACAGATACGCAGTATTTT CASSIGAGATDTQYF
TRBJ2-7 TRBV6-6 once - TGTGCCAGCAGTTACTCCCAGGGTGGGGATTACGAGCAGTACTTC CASSYSQGGDYEQYF
TRBJ2-2 TRBV6-2/TRBV6-3 - - TGTGCCAGCAGCCAACCCGGGACATCAGCGTTTTTT CASSQPGTSAFF
TRBJ2-7 TRBV2 - TRBD1 TGTGCCAGCACCCTTCGAGGACAGGGGTTCGAGCAGTACTTC CASTLRGQGFEQYF